This TCR beta chain was recovered during a study of shared clonotypes between healthy human individuals. This clone was detected ten times or more. This table comes from immunoSEQ multiplex PCR, and its TCRdb copy is limited to in-frame clones, with some not included. The sample consists of 600,000 to 700,000 clones, around 73% of them appearing once. The trim removed 0 bases at V and 1 base at J, leaving 8 bases unmatched. This CDR3 comprises 17 residues. CDR1 is MNHNS and CDR2 is SASEGT in the germline V gene. The chain links TRBV6-1 to TRBJ2-7; 8 bases map to TRBD2. The receptor was isolated from a woman aged 30 to 39 in good health. The specimen was memory CD4+ T cells sorted from blood. Subset described: CD45RA-negative fraction. The chain's CDR3 is CASSEARLARTSYEQYF. The DNA for the CDR3 is TGTGCCAGCAGTGAAGCCCGACTAGCGAGAACATCCTACGAGCAGTACTTC.